The 5 T cell receptor beta chains presented below share a single source sample, sequenced in a study of T cell changes during pregnancy in multiple sclerosis. Assay: immunoSEQ multiplex PCR; the TCRdb copy retains only in-frame clones and omits some. The sample lists tens of thousands of clones, around 89% occurring once. Here the sequenced sample was CD4+ T cells from peripheral blood mononuclear cells, taken in the third trimester of pregnancy. These receptors were collected from a female donor in good health, enrolled as a control in a pregnancy study.

This clone was seen a few times. This rearrangement joins TRBV5-1 to TRBJ1-1; D is perhaps TRBD1 (6 bases). CDR3 size: 15 residues. Germline CDR1 reads SGHRS; CDR2 reads YFSETQ. The V end lost 1 base, the J end lost 0 bases, and 10 bases lay between the germline ends. CDR3 sequence (DNA): TGCGCCAGCAGCTTGCTAGGGACAATGAACACTGAAGCTTTCTTT. This encodes CASSLLGTMNTEAFF.

This clone was observed once. The chain uses TRBV7-8 and TRBJ2-7; D is perhaps TRBD1 (6 bases). The length of the CDR3 is 13 residues. Germline-derived CDR1 and CDR2 are SGHVS and FQNEAQ. V lost 6 bases and J 4 bases, leaving 13 bases between the germline ends. The DNA of the CDR3 is TGTGCCAGCAGGCCGGGACAAGCATACGAGCAGTACTTC. It specifies CASRPGQAYEQYF. Variable domain in full (rest from reference TRBV7-8 and TRBJ2-7): GAGVSQSPRYKVAKRGQDVALRCDPISGHVSLFWYQQALGQGPEFLTYFQNEAQLDKSGLPSDRFFAERPEGSVSTLKIQRTQQEDSAVYLCASRPGQAYEQYFGPGTRLTVT.

The rearrangement joins TRBV28 to TRBJ1-2; D call uncertain. This CDR3 contains 13 residues. Germline V gene lookup returns CDR1 MDHEN and CDR2 SYDVKM. The V end was cut by 2 bases, the J end by 2 bases, with 6 bases between. CDR3 residues: CASSLGSNYGYTF. The CDR3 DNA is TGTGCCAGCAGTTTAGGGAGCAACTATGGCTACACCTTC.

J is TRBJ2-7 and V is TRBV7-2; 10 positions agree with TRBD2. CDR1 SGHTA and CDR2 FQGNSA come from the germline V gene. V gave up 6 bases and J gave up 6 bases; unmatched junction bases: 5. CDR3 length: 13 amino acids. CDR3 region: CASRLAGEGEQYF. CDR3 bases: TGTGCCAGCAGGCTAGCGGGAGAAGGCGAGCAGTACTTC.

This chain uses TRBV5-3 with TRBJ2-1, with 13 bases identical to TRBD2. TRBV5-3 is sorted into the ORF group, with uncertain function. With V trimmed by 4 bases and J by 0 bases, 10 bases remained unmatched. The CDR3 is made up of 19 amino acids. CDR3 bases: TGTGCCAGAAGCACCACTAGCGGGAGGGCCCCGAGCTCCTACAATGAGCAGTTCTTC. Translated: CARSTTSGRAPSSYNEQFF.